Listed below are T cell receptor beta chains from one sample, sequenced in a study of identical twins. Each CDR3 protein is one row after TCRdb ran MiXCR on the 5' RACE reads. The sample has around 340,000 distinct CDR3 sequences; more than 9% are singletons. These data also featured in a second study, about yellow fever vaccine responses in identical twins.

Material: CD8+ T cells sorted from blood. These receptors all come from a woman between 18 and 29 years old in good health. Both conserved end residues are part of each CDR3. D genes are given only for firm matches. Size tells how often a clone was seen (once, few, many) or the class of an expanded clone, and some rows leave it out.

CDR3 DNA: TGTGCCAGCAGTGAAAGCGGGGTGGGCGGGGAGCTGTTTTTT; CDR3 protein: CASSESGVGGELFF; V gene: TRBV12-3/TRBV12-4; D gene: TRBD2; clone size: -; J gene: TRBJ2-2
CDR3 DNA: TGTGGCAGCAGCGCATCCAGCATGAGCTCCTACAATGAGCAGTTCTTC; CDR3 protein: CGSSASSMSSYNEQFF; V gene: TRBV7-6; D gene: -; clone size: -; J gene: TRBJ2-1
CDR3 DNA: TGTGCCACCAGCGGGAGGCGGGGTATAGGGTCCTACAATGAGCAGTTCTTC; CDR3 protein: CATSGRRGIGSYNEQFF; V gene: TRBV24-1; D gene: TRBD2; clone size: many; J gene: TRBJ2-1
CDR3 DNA: TGTGCCAGTAAGGGATCGAGAGAGACCCAGTACTTC; CDR3 protein: CASKGSRETQYF; V gene: TRBV19; D gene: -; clone size: few; J gene: TRBJ2-5
CDR3 DNA: TGTGCCATCAGTGAGTCACCAACAGATACGCAGTATTTT; CDR3 protein: CAISESPTDTQYF; V gene: TRBV10-3; D gene: -; clone size: -; J gene: TRBJ2-3
CDR3 DNA: TGTGCCAGCAGCCACACCGGGACGGCCTACAATGAGCAGTTCTTC; CDR3 protein: CASSHTGTAYNEQFF; V gene: TRBV9; D gene: -; clone size: -; J gene: TRBJ2-1
CDR3 DNA: TGTGCCAGCAGCTTAGAAGGCGGGGCCTACGAGCAGTACTTC; CDR3 protein: CASSLEGGAYEQYF; V gene: TRBV11-2; D gene: -; clone size: -; J gene: TRBJ2-7
CDR3 DNA: TGCAGTGCCCCGGTAGGTTCATTCTCCGATGAGCAGTTCTTC; CDR3 protein: CSAPVGSFSDEQFF; V gene: TRBV20-1; D gene: -; clone size: -; J gene: TRBJ2-1
CDR3 DNA: TGTGCCAGCAGCTCATCGGACACAACTTCACCCCTCCACTTT; CDR3 protein: CASSSSDTTSPLHF; V gene: TRBV7-9; D gene: -; clone size: -; J gene: TRBJ1-6
CDR3 DNA: TGCAGCGTTGAAGATCTTAGCGGGGAGGGGTTTGCGTACAATGAGCAGTTCTTC; CDR3 protein: CSVEDLSGEGFAYNEQFF; V gene: TRBV29-1; D gene: TRBD2; clone size: -; J gene: TRBJ2-1
CDR3 DNA: TGTGCCAGTAGTATCGGCACTGAAGCTTTCTTT; CDR3 protein: CASSIGTEAFF; V gene: TRBV19; D gene: -; clone size: once; J gene: TRBJ1-1
CDR3 DNA: TGTGCCAGCAGCCTATCCGACCCATCGCCCCAGCATTTT; CDR3 protein: CASSLSDPSPQHF; V gene: TRBV12-3/TRBV12-4; D gene: -; clone size: many; J gene: TRBJ1-5
CDR3 DNA: TGTGCCAGCAGCCCAGCCGGAGACAGAAGCGGAAACACCATATATTTT; CDR3 protein: CASSPAGDRSGNTIYF; V gene: TRBV5-4; D gene: -; clone size: -; J gene: TRBJ1-3
CDR3 DNA: TGTGCCAGCACGGGACAGGGGATCTACAATGAGCAGTTCTTC; CDR3 protein: CASTGQGIYNEQFF; V gene: TRBV28; D gene: TRBD1; clone size: -; J gene: TRBJ2-1
CDR3 DNA: TGTGCCACCCGGACAGAGTCCAGTGAGCAGTTCTTC; CDR3 protein: CATRTESSEQFF; V gene: TRBV24-1; D gene: -; clone size: few; J gene: TRBJ2-1
CDR3 DNA: TGTGCCAGCAGTTACCGGGTCGAGAACACTGAAGCTTTCTTT; CDR3 protein: CASSYRVENTEAFF; V gene: TRBV28; D gene: -; clone size: few; J gene: TRBJ1-1
CDR3 DNA: TGCAGTGCTAGAAGCGGGAGGTTTATGGATGAGCAGTTCTTC; CDR3 protein: CSARSGRFMDEQFF; V gene: TRBV20-1; D gene: TRBD2; clone size: many; J gene: TRBJ2-1
CDR3 DNA: TGTGCCAGCAGCTTATCGGGGTCCAACTTCCCCGAGACCCAGTACTTC; CDR3 protein: CASSLSGSNFPETQYF; V gene: TRBV7-2; D gene: -; clone size: few; J gene: TRBJ2-5
CDR3 DNA: TGTGCCAGCAGCCTTGGGGGGTTTGCAGATACGCAGTATTTT; CDR3 protein: CASSLGGFADTQYF; V gene: TRBV6-1; D gene: -; clone size: few; J gene: TRBJ2-3
CDR3 DNA: TGCGCCAGCAGCCAAGGATCCGGCTCCCTCACAGATACGCAGTATTTT; CDR3 protein: CASSQGSGSLTDTQYF; V gene: TRBV4-1; D gene: -; clone size: many; J gene: TRBJ2-3
CDR3 DNA: TGTGCCGACCGACCGGGGTTAGAGAACACTGAAGCTTTCTTT; CDR3 protein: CADRPGLENTEAFF; V gene: TRBV2; D gene: -; clone size: -; J gene: TRBJ1-1
CDR3 DNA: TGTGCCAGCAGCCCGGGACTAGCGGACTACGAGCAGTACTTC; CDR3 protein: CASSPGLADYEQYF; V gene: TRBV7-8; D gene: TRBD2; clone size: few; J gene: TRBJ2-7
CDR3 DNA: TGCGCCAGCAGTATGGTATCCTACGAGCAGTACTTC; CDR3 protein: CASSMVSYEQYF; V gene: TRBV10-2; D gene: -; clone size: -; J gene: TRBJ2-7
CDR3 DNA: TGTGCCAGCAGCTTACCGGGCCCTACCTCCACTGAAGCTTTCTTT; CDR3 protein: CASSLPGPTSTEAFF; V gene: TRBV11-2; D gene: -; clone size: -; J gene: TRBJ1-1
CDR3 DNA: TGTGCCAGCAGTACCCCCGCAACCACCGGGGAGCTGTTTTTT; CDR3 protein: CASSTPATTGELFF; V gene: TRBV27; D gene: -; clone size: few; J gene: TRBJ2-2
CDR3 DNA: TGCGCCAGCAGCCCCGGGACTAGTTGGGTAGATACGCAGTATTTT; CDR3 protein: CASSPGTSWVDTQYF; V gene: TRBV4-1; D gene: TRBD2; clone size: few; J gene: TRBJ2-3
CDR3 DNA: TGTGCCAGCAGTTTGAAGTTTTCTGAGCAGTTCTTC; CDR3 protein: CASSLKFSEQFF; V gene: TRBV12-3/TRBV12-4; D gene: -; clone size: once; J gene: TRBJ2-1
CDR3 DNA: TGCGCCAGCAGCTTGGTTTTACAGCGAAGGGGCACAGATACGCAGTATTTT; CDR3 protein: CASSLVLQRRGTDTQYF; V gene: TRBV5-1; D gene: -; clone size: few; J gene: TRBJ2-3
CDR3 DNA: TGTGCCAGCAGCCTCACTTACAGGGCGAACACTGAAGCTTTCTTT; CDR3 protein: CASSLTYRANTEAFF; V gene: TRBV12-3/TRBV12-4; D gene: -; clone size: many; J gene: TRBJ1-1
CDR3 DNA: TGTGCCAGCAACGTCGGGACTAGCGGGAATAGGGGTGAGCAGTTCTTC; CDR3 protein: CASNVGTSGNRGEQFF; V gene: TRBV27; D gene: TRBD2; clone size: many; J gene: TRBJ2-1
CDR3 DNA: TGTGCCAGCAGTTTAGGTGACAGGGCAGGGGAGACCCAGTACTTC; CDR3 protein: CASSLGDRAGETQYF; V gene: TRBV27; D gene: TRBD1; clone size: few; J gene: TRBJ2-5
CDR3 DNA: TGTGCCAGCACCCGGGACAGTCAAGAGACCCAGTACTTC; CDR3 protein: CASTRDSQETQYF; V gene: TRBV12-3/TRBV12-4; D gene: TRBD1; clone size: many; J gene: TRBJ2-5
CDR3 DNA: TGTGCCAGCAGCGGCGGGACAGGGAGGGATCGGGAGCAGTACTTC; CDR3 protein: CASSGGTGRDREQYF; V gene: TRBV11-2; D gene: TRBD1; clone size: -; J gene: TRBJ2-7
CDR3 DNA: TGTGCCAGCAGAGCCGGGACAGGGGTTTACACCGGGGAGCTGTTTTTT; CDR3 protein: CASRAGTGVYTGELFF; V gene: TRBV13; D gene: TRBD1; clone size: -; J gene: TRBJ2-2
CDR3 DNA: TGTGCCAGCAGTTTTAGTATCGCAAGCAGGGAGCTGTTTTTT; CDR3 protein: CASSFSIASRELFF; V gene: TRBV28; D gene: -; clone size: few; J gene: TRBJ2-2
CDR3 DNA: TGTGCCAGCTCCTCGGGGACAGGGACATCGAACACCGGGGAGCTGTTTTTT; CDR3 protein: CASSSGTGTSNTGELFF; V gene: TRBV28; D gene: TRBD1; clone size: few; J gene: TRBJ2-2
CDR3 DNA: TGCGCCAGCAGCCAAAGTCCAGCGGCGTACCAAGAGACCCAGTACTTC; CDR3 protein: CASSQSPAAYQETQYF; V gene: TRBV4-1; D gene: -; clone size: many; J gene: TRBJ2-5
CDR3 DNA: TGTGCCAGCAGTGCGGGACAGATCTACGAGCAGTACTTC; CDR3 protein: CASSAGQIYEQYF; V gene: TRBV3-1; D gene: -; clone size: -; J gene: TRBJ2-7
CDR3 DNA: TGTGCCAGCTCGGGGGAGAGCTCTGGGGCCAACGTCCTGACTTTC; CDR3 protein: CASSGESSGANVLTF; V gene: TRBV6-1; D gene: -; clone size: many; J gene: TRBJ2-6
CDR3 DNA: TGTGCCAGCAGCCCAGGTGGGGGGAATCAGCCCCAGCATTTT; CDR3 protein: CASSPGGGNQPQHF; V gene: TRBV7-9; D gene: -; clone size: many; J gene: TRBJ1-5
CDR3 DNA: TGCAGCGTTGCTCTAGGAGATCTGAACACTGAAGCTTTCTTT; CDR3 protein: CSVALGDLNTEAFF; V gene: TRBV29-1; D gene: -; clone size: few; J gene: TRBJ1-1
CDR3 DNA: TGTGCCAGCAGCCCGAAGGGAATGACGGGAAAAATCTTCTACAATGAGCAGTTCTTC; CDR3 protein: CASSPKGMTGKIFYNEQFF; V gene: TRBV9; D gene: -; clone size: few; J gene: TRBJ2-1
CDR3 DNA: TGTGCCAGCAGTGATCCACAGGGTGGGATAGCGGGACCCTGGGCGGAGACCCAGTACTTC; CDR3 protein: CASSDPQGGIAGPWAETQYF; V gene: TRBV25-1; D gene: TRBD2; clone size: few; J gene: TRBJ2-5
CDR3 DNA: TGTGCCAGCAGCCAACGCCCCTACAATGAGCAGTTCTTC; CDR3 protein: CASSQRPYNEQFF; V gene: TRBV7-6; D gene: -; clone size: -; J gene: TRBJ2-1
CDR3 DNA: TGTGCCAGCAGCCAAGACCGACTAGACAAGCCGAACACCGGGGAGCTGTTTTTT; CDR3 protein: CASSQDRLDKPNTGELFF; V gene: TRBV3-1; D gene: -; clone size: -; J gene: TRBJ2-2
CDR3 DNA: TGTGCCACGTCGGATTCTACCTACAATGAGCAGTTCTTC; CDR3 protein: CATSDSTYNEQFF; V gene: TRBV10-3; D gene: -; clone size: few; J gene: TRBJ2-1
CDR3 DNA: TGTGCCAGCAGCCTGAGTGGAGAAGGGCGAGCTTTCTTT; CDR3 protein: CASSLSGEGRAFF; V gene: TRBV12-3/TRBV12-4; D gene: -; clone size: -; J gene: TRBJ1-1
CDR3 DNA: TGCGCCAGCAGCCGCGGGCCGGGCGATGAGCAGTTCTTC; CDR3 protein: CASSRGPGDEQFF; V gene: TRBV4-1; D gene: -; clone size: many; J gene: TRBJ2-1
CDR3 DNA: TGTGCCACCAGCAGCCCTTTGGAGAACTCCTACAATGAGCAGTTCTTC; CDR3 protein: CATSSPLENSYNEQFF; V gene: TRBV15; D gene: -; clone size: few; J gene: TRBJ2-1
CDR3 DNA: TGCGCCAGCAGCTCGGACTTCAGCTCCTACAATGAGCAGTTCTTC; CDR3 protein: CASSSDFSSYNEQFF; V gene: TRBV4-1; D gene: -; clone size: -; J gene: TRBJ2-1
CDR3 DNA: TGTGCCAGCAGCCCGCTCGGACTAGCGAGCTACAATGAGCAGTTCTTC; CDR3 protein: CASSPLGLASYNEQFF; V gene: TRBV5-6; D gene: TRBD2; clone size: -; J gene: TRBJ2-1